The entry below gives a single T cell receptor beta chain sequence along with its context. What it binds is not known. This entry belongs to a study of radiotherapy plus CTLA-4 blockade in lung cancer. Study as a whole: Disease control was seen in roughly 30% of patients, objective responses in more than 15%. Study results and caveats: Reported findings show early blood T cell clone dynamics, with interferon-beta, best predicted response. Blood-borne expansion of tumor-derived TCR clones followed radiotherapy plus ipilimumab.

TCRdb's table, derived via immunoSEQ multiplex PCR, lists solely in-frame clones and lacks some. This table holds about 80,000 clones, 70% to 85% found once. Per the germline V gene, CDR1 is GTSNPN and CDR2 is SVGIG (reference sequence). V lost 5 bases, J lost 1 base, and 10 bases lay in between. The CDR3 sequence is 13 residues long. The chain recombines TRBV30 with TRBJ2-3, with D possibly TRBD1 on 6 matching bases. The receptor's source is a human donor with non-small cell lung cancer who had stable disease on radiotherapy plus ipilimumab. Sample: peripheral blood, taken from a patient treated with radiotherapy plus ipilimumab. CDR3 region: CAWASGGTDTQYF. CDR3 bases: TGTGCCTGGGCGTCAGGGGGCACAGATACGCAGTATTTT.